This T cell receptor beta chain was profiled in a study of shared clonotypes between healthy human individuals. Deep was the level used in running the assay. The table came from immunoSEQ multiplex PCR; TCRdb's copy has only in-frame clones and leaves some out. The repertoire holds 490,000 or so clones, 60% to 85% seen once, with 13% in the top ten. V was clipped by 2 bases and J by 8 bases, with 12 bases between them. The CDR3 covers 14 residues. Per germline, CDR1 KGHSH and CDR2 LQKENI. This sequence was found in a woman in her 40s in good health. Some clones in this sample may be carry-over from other donors' samples. The rearrangement uses TRBV18 and TRBJ2-2; D possibly corresponds to TRBD1 (6 bases). Sequencing input: PBMCs. DNA for the CDR3: TGTGCCAGCTCACCAATACAGGGTACAGGGGAGCTGTTTTTT. It encodes CASSPIQGTGELFF.